This passage covers 32 T cell receptor beta chains from one sample sequenced in a study of T cells after somatic rescue of genetic block. The data were produced by immunoSEQ multiplex PCR, yet TCRdb's version contains in-frame clones alone and is incomplete. The data hold 45,000 to 55,000 clones, with approximately 96% observed a single time. Sample: peripheral blood mononuclear cells (PBMCs). These receptors all come from a child less than two years old.

The chain joins TRBV7-9 to TRBJ1-4, with a possible D match to TRBD1 (5 bases). Germline values: CDR1 SEHNR, CDR2 FQNEAQ (reference sequence). CDR3 length: 15 residues. V dropped 3 bases and J dropped 0 bases, with 8 bases sitting between them. The CDR3 DNA is TGTGCCAGCAGCTTCGGGACTACAACTAATGAAAAACTGTTTTTT. Protein product: CASSFGTTTNEKLFF.

The CDR3 loop is CASSDLYEQYF. The DNA for the CDR3 is TGTGCCAGCAGCGATTTATACGAGCAGTACTTC. V gene TRBV9 combines with J gene TRBJ2-7; D is uncertain. This CDR3 is built from 11 residues. V gave up 3 bases and J gave up 4 bases, with 5 bases separating them. CDR1 and CDR2 from the germline V gene are SGDLS and YYNGEE.

The chain links TRBV28 to TRBJ1-3, with 9 bases that match TRBD1. Looked up from germline, CDR1 is MDHEN and CDR2 is SYDVKM. There are 17 residues in the CDR3. V shed 5 bases and J 0 bases; nucleotides not matched to a gene: 8. The CDR3 is CASSASPGQGSGNTIYF. CDR3 sequence (DNA): TGTGCCAGCAGTGCTTCTCCGGGACAGGGCTCTGGAAACACCATATATTTT.

The CDR3 coding sequence is TGTGCCAGCTCACCACCGGCCCTAGCGGGAGGGTCCAAAAACATTCAGTACTTC. Encoded protein: CASSPPALAGGSKNIQYF. The chain uses TRBV18 and TRBJ2-4; 12 bases fit TRBD2. Germline lookup yields CDR1 KGHSH and CDR2 LQKENI. V was pared by 0 bases and J by 2 bases, with 5 bases of the junction left unmatched. This CDR3 is 18 amino acids long. Complete variable domain (other parts from reference TRBV18 and TRBJ2-4): NAGVMQNPRHLVRRRGQEARLRCSPMKGHSHVYWYRQLPEEGLKFMVYLQKENIIDESGMPKERFSAEFPKEGPSILRIQQVVRGDSAAYFCASSPPALAGGSKNIQYFGAGTRLSVL.

The CDR3 sequence is CASSPDGGVGTETQYF. The CDR3 region has the DNA TGCGCCAGCAGCCCGGACGGCGGGGTGGGGACAGAGACCCAGTACTTC. This chain links TRBV5-1 with TRBJ2-5, with a weak D call TRBD2 (6 bases). V was cut by 4 bases and J by 4 bases, with 20 bases left in between. The CDR3 runs to 16 residues. The germline CDR1 and CDR2 sequences are SGHRS and YFSETQ.

This chain joins TRBV7-6 and TRBJ2-7; TRBD1 matches at 10 bases. CDR1 SGHVS and CDR2 FNYEAQ come from the germline V gene. V dropped 5 bases and J dropped 7; count of bases not matched to a gene: 5. The CDR3 has 13 amino acids. DNA of the CDR3: TGTGCCAGCAGCCGAGACAGGGGGCGAGAGCAGTACTTC. Translating gives CASSRDRGREQYF. Together with reference TRBV7-6 and TRBJ2-7, the CDR3 gives the full variable domain: GAGVSQSPRYKVTKRGQDVALRCDPISGHVSLYWYRQALGQGPEFLTYFNYEAQQDKSGLPNDRFSAERPEGSISTLTIQRTEQRDSAMYRCASSRDRGREQYFGPGTRLTVT.

The rearrangement links TRBV4-3 to TRBJ2-7; weak D call: TRBD1 (5 bases). Per germline, CDR1 LGHNA and CDR2 YSLEER. The length of the CDR3 is 14 residues. V was cut by 5 bases and J by 0 bases, with 11 bases left in between. The DNA of the CDR3 is TGCGCCAGCAGCTACATAGACAGCTCCTACGAGCAGTACTTC. It codes for CASSYIDSSYEQYF.

This clone occurred a few times. The chain recombines TRBV9 with TRBJ2-7; 12 bases line up with TRBD2. This CDR3 has 14 amino acids. Germline assignment: CDR1 SGDLS and CDR2 YYNGEE. J gave up 2 bases and V 3 bases, and 0 bases lay outside the gene matches. The CDR3, as DNA: TGTGCCAGCAGCGCTAGCGGGAGGGCCTACGAGCAGTACTTC. Encoded protein: CASSASGRAYEQYF.

This clone was counted a single time. The chain carries TRBV7-3 and TRBJ2-2, with TRBD1 identical over 11 bases. The ends lost 3 bases at V and 6 bases at J; junction bases unmatched: 3. The CDR3 totals 15 residues. CDR1 and CDR2 (germline): SGHTA, FQGTGA. For the CDR3, the DNA is TGTGCCAGCAGCTTTATGGGACAGGGGGCCGGGGAGCTGTTTTTT. This sequence encodes CASSFMGQGAGELFF.

The chain employs TRBV27 and TRBJ2-1; no firm D call. V was cut by 4 bases and J by 2 bases, with 6 bases left in between. Per the germline V gene, CDR1 is MNHEY and CDR2 is SMNVEV (reference sequence). The CDR3 is 13 residues long. The CDR3: CASSSETYNEQFF. The CDR3 DNA follows: TGTGCCAGCAGTTCGGAGACCTACAATGAGCAGTTCTTC.

This chain links TRBV7-2 with TRBJ2-5; 11 bases are shared with TRBD1. The CDR3 covers 13 residues. Per the germline V gene, CDR1 is SGHTA and CDR2 is FQGNSA. V shed 4 bases, J shed 5 bases, and the junction held 0 bases outside the gene matches. The CDR3 sequence: CASSWDRGETQYF. The CDR3, as DNA: TGTGCCAGCAGCTGGGACAGGGGGGAGACCCAGTACTTC.

The chain is built from TRBV9 and TRBJ1-2; 9 nucleotides agree with TRBD1. After removal of 0 bases from V and 4 bases from J, the junction contained 1 base not matched to a gene. Germline V CDR1 and CDR2: SGDLS, YYNGEE. This CDR3 has 14 residues. CDR3 nucleotide sequence: TGTGCCAGCAGCGTAGCGACAGGGGGCTATGGCTACACCTTC. Translation: CASSVATGGYGYTF.

The rearrangement uses TRBV9 and TRBJ1-4, with D possibly matching TRBD1 (6 bases). The CDR3 is 14 residues long. The V gene's germline CDR1 is SGDLS and CDR2 YYNGEE. Trimming left V 0 bases short and J 4 bases short, with 7 bases between. The CDR3 DNA reads TGTGCCAGCAGCGTAGGGACAGTTAATGAAAAACTGTTTTTT. Translation: CASSVGTVNEKLFF.

This chain links TRBV28 with TRBJ2-2; D unresolved. Trimming left V 2 bases short and J 0 bases short, with 7 bases between. CDR3 length equals 15 residues. CDR1 and CDR2 from the germline V gene are MDHEN and SYDVKM. The CDR3 region is CASSLPFANTGELFF. CDR3 bases: TGTGCCAGCAGTTTACCCTTCGCGAACACCGGGGAGCTGTTTTTT. Full variable domain (remainder filled in from reference TRBV28 and TRBJ2-2): DVKVTQSSRYLVKRTGEKVFLECVQDMDHENMFWYRQDPGLGLRLIYFSYDVKMKEKGDIPEGYSVSREKKERFSLILESASTNQTSMYLCASSLPFANTGELFFGEGSRLTVL.

The rearrangement links TRBV5-1 to TRBJ2-3, with TRBD2 matching over 13 bases. CDR1 is SGHRS and CDR2 is YFSETQ in the germline V gene. Germline trimming cut 7 bases from V and 15 bases from J; bases unmatched to any gene: 8. There are 12 residues in the CDR3. CDR3 DNA: TGCGCCAGCTCCGGGACTAGCGGGACGAGATATTTT. This translates into CASSGTSGTRYF.

The chain couples TRBV9 to TRBJ2-1; D possibly corresponds to TRBD1 (6 bases). Trimming cost V 0 bases and J 8 bases, with 9 bases left between them. Germline-derived CDR1 and CDR2 are SGDLS and YYNGEE. The CDR3 has 13 amino acids. The CDR3 DNA sequence: TGTGCCAGCAGCGTAGCTGGGGGCCATGAGCAGTTCTTC. It codes for CASSVAGGHEQFF.

V and J are TRBV4-1 and TRBJ2-7; D gene unclear. The CDR3 loop spans 14 amino acids. The germline V and J ends were trimmed by 4 bases and 1 base, with 11 bases remaining between them. CDR1 and CDR2 from the germline V gene are MGHRA and YSYEKL. Here the CDR3 reads CASSPETVSYEQYF. The CDR3 DNA reads TGCGCCAGCAGCCCGGAGACTGTATCCTACGAGCAGTACTTC.

This rearrangement joins TRBV21-1 to TRBJ1-5. TRBV21-1 is flagged as a pseudogene. CDR3 length: 15 residues. CDR3 residues: CASSKVGGSNQPQHF. CDR3 in DNA: TGTGCCAGCAGCAAAGTGGGAGGGAGCAATCAGCCCCAGCATTTT.

On this clone: The sample has other DNA sequences that encode this CDR3 too. CDR3 coding DNA: TGCGCCAGCAGCTTACGGGAGGGCACAGATACGCAGTATTTT. It is translated as CASSLREGTDTQYF. The chain uses TRBV5-1 and TRBJ2-3; 7 bases match TRBD2. CDR1 is SGHRS, CDR2 YFSETQ, per germline. V lost 2 bases and J lost 1; bases outside the gene matches: 1. CDR3 size: 14 residues.

Regarding this clone: At the DNA level, this CDR3 is encoded by other sequences in the same sample as well. V gene TRBV29-1 combines with J gene TRBJ2-7; no clear D. Germline V gene sequence: CDR1 SQVTM, CDR2 ANQGSEA. The germline V and J ends were trimmed by 4 bases and 2 bases, with 6 bases remaining between them. This CDR3 has 11 amino acids. The CDR3 reads CSVGLPYEQYF. In nucleotides, the CDR3 is TGCAGCGTTGGACTCCCCTACGAGCAGTACTTC.

The rearrangement uses TRBV2 and TRBJ2-7; 12 bases line up with TRBD2. CDR3 length: 17 amino acids. The J segment lost 3 bases and the V segment lost 6 bases, leaving 12 bases of the junction unmatched. CDR1 SNHLY and CDR2 FYNNEI come from the germline V gene. Here the CDR3 DNA reads TGTGCCAGCAGCCTCCGAGGGGGACTAGCGGGCGTCTACGAGCAGTACTTC. Its translation is CASSLRGGLAGVYEQYF.

The chain joins TRBV6-5 to TRBJ2-5; unclear D gene. Between the trimmed V and J ends, which lost 6 bases and 2 bases, there was a span of 10 bases. The CDR3 extends over 13 amino acids. The V gene's germline CDR1 is MNHEY and CDR2 SVGAGI. CDR3 DNA sequence: TGTGCCAGCAGCCTTAGAGGTCAAGAGACCCAGTACTTC. Translation gives CASSLRGQETQYF.

This chain connects TRBV21-1 to TRBJ1-1; the table assigns TRBD1, which was not confirmed against the DNA. TRBV21-1 is tagged as a pseudogene. This CDR3 spans 13 amino acids. The DNA of the CDR3 is TGTGCCAGCAGCAAAGGGACAGGCACTGAAGCTTTCTTT. It specifies CASSKGTGTEAFF.

This chain joins TRBV27 and TRBJ2-3; 9 positions match TRBD1. CDR1 and CDR2 (germline): MNHEY, SMNVEV (reference sequence). With V trimmed by 6 bases and J by 3 bases, 13 bases remained unmatched. This CDR3 spans 17 amino acids. CDR3 loop: CASSLRNHGTGTDTQYF. CDR3 bases: TGTGCCAGCAGCCTGAGGAATCACGGGACAGGGACAGATACGCAGTATTTT.

The chain is built from TRBV5-1 and TRBJ2-1; 12 positions match TRBD2. The trim removed 7 bases at V and 6 bases at J, leaving 5 bases unmatched. The CDR3 covers 14 residues. Germline lookup yields CDR1 SGHRS and CDR2 YFSETQ. The CDR3 loop reads CASLGLAGSNEQFF. The CDR3 DNA follows: TGCGCCAGCCTCGGACTAGCGGGAAGCAATGAGCAGTTCTTC.

The CDR3 here is CASSLGTGQGETQYF. CDR3 sequence (DNA): TGCGCCAGCAGCTTGGGGACAGGCCAGGGGGAGACCCAGTACTTC. The J gene is TRBJ2-5, the V gene TRBV5-1, with TRBD1 identical over 7 bases. Germline CDR1 is SGHRS and CDR2 is YFSETQ. The CDR3 is 15 amino acids. Trimming cost V 0 bases and J 5 bases; bases outside gene matches: 7.

The CDR3 sequence: CASSQSPRTGGYEQYF. The DNA of the CDR3 is TGTGCCAGCAGCCAATCTCCAAGGACAGGGGGCTACGAGCAGTACTTC. V and J are TRBV16 and TRBJ2-7; 10 nucleotides match TRBD1. CDR3 length equals 16 residues. J lost 3 bases, V lost 0 bases, and 5 bases had no gene match. CDR1 and CDR2 from the germline V gene are KGHSY and FQNENV.

The rearrangement joins TRBV28 to TRBJ2-2; 11 bases are shared with TRBD2. Germline CDR1 reads MDHEN; CDR2 reads SYDVKM. The trim removed 4 bases at V and 0 bases at J, leaving 1 base unmatched. CDR3 length: 16 residues. CDR3 amino acids: CASSSGLAANTGELFF. The CDR3 region has the DNA TGTGCCAGCAGTTCGGGACTAGCGGCGAACACCGGGGAGCTGTTTTTT.

The chain is built from TRBV5-6 and TRBJ2-1, with a possible D match to TRBD2 (6 bases). V was trimmed by 6 bases and J by 3 bases, leaving 13 bases between them. The CDR3 has 14 residues. Germline V gene sequence: CDR1 SGHDT, CDR2 YYEEEE. CDR3 residues: CASTEEGGYNEQFF. Written as DNA, the CDR3 is TGTGCCAGCACCGAGGAGGGCGGCTACAATGAGCAGTTCTTC.

This rearrangement joins TRBV12-2 to TRBJ2-2; TRBD2, as called in the table, went unchecked against the DNA. TRBV12-2 is a known pseudogene. This CDR3 is 14 amino acids long. The CDR3, as DNA: TGTGCAAGTCGGACTAGCGGGAGCACCGGGGAGCTGTTTTTT. Translating gives CASRTSGSTGELFF.

This sequence joins TRBV6-5 and TRBJ1-1, with a tentative D call TRBD1 (6 bases). Per the germline V gene, CDR1 is MNHEY and CDR2 is SVGAGI. V dropped 4 bases and J dropped 1 base, with 7 bases sitting between them. CDR3 length: 13 residues. CDR3 in DNA: TGTGCCAGCAGTTTAGGGGGGAACACTGAAGCTTTCTTT. It codes for CASSLGGNTEAFF.

V and J are TRBV18 and TRBJ1-3; D gene unclear. The CDR3 consists of 15 residues. Germline values: CDR1 KGHSH, CDR2 LQKENI. V was pared by 6 bases and J by 0 bases, with 12 bases between. The CDR3 coding sequence is TGTGCCAGCTCTGGAGTTAGAGTCTCTGGAAACACCATATATTTT. This sequence encodes CASSGVRVSGNTIYF.